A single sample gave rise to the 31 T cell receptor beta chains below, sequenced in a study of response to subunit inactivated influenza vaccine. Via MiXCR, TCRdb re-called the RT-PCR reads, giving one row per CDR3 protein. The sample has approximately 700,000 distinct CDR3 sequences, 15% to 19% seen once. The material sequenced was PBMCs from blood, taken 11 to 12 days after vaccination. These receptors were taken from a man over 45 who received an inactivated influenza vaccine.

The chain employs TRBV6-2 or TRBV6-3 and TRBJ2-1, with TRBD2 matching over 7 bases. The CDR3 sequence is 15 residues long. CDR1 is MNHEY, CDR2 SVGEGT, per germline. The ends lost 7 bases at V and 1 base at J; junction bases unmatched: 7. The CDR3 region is CASNGGGLSYNEQFF. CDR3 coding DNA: TGTGCCAGCAATGGGGGGGGGTTATCCTACAATGAGCAGTTCTTC.

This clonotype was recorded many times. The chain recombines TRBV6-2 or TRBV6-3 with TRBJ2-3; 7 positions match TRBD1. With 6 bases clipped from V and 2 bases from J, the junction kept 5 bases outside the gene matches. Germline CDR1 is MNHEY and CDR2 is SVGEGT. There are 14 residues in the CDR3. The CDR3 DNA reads TGTGCCAGCAGCCCCAGGGGGTCCACAGATACGCAGTATTTT. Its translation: CASSPRGSTDTQYF.

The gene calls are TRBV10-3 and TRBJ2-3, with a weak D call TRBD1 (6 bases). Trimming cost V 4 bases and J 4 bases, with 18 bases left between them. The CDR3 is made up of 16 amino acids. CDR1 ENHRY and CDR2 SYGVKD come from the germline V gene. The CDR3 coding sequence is TGTGCCATCAGTGCTCCCCAGGGGAAAGGGGCAGATACGCAGTATTTT. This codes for CAISAPQGKGADTQYF.

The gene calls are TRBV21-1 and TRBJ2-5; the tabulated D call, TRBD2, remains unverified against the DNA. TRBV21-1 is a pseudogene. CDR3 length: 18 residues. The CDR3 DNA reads TGTGCCAGCAGCCTCGGACTAGGGGTGATCTGGCTCCAAGAGACCCAGTACTTC. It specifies CASSLGLGVIWLQETQYF.

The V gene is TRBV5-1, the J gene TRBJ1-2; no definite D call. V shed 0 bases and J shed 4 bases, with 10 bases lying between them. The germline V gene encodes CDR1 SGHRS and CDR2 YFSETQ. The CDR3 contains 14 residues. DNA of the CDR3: TGCGCCAGCAGCTTGGATGCGGGAACCTATGGCTACACCTTC. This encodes CASSLDAGTYGYTF.

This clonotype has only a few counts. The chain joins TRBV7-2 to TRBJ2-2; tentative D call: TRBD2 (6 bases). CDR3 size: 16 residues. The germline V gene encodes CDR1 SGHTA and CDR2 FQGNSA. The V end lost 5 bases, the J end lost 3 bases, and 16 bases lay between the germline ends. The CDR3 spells CASSPGERADTGELFF. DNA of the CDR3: TGTGCCAGCAGCCCCGGGGAGCGGGCGGACACCGGGGAGCTGTTTTTT.

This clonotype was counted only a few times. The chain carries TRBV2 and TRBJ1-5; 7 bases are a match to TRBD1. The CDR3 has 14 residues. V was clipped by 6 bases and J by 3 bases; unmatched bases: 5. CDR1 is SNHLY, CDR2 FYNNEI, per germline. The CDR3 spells CASRAGTDNQPQHF. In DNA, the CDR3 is TGTGCCAGCAGAGCCGGGACAGACAATCAGCCCCAGCATTTT.

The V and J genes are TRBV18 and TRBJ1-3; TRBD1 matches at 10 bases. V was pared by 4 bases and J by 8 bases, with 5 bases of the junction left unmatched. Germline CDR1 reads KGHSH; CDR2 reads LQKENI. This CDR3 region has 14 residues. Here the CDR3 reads CASSRDRGRHTIYF. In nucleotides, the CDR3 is TGTGCCAGCTCACGGGACAGGGGAAGACACACCATATATTTT.

CDR3 DNA sequence: TGCAGCTCCAAACAGGGGGCTCGGACAGATACGCAGTATTTT. Amino acid sequence: CSSKQGARTDTQYF. This chain joins TRBV29-1 and TRBJ2-3; 9 bases are a match to TRBD1. Germline V CDR1 and CDR2: SQVTM, ANQGSEA. This CDR3 comprises 14 residues. V lost 8 bases and J lost 3; bases outside the gene matches: 9.

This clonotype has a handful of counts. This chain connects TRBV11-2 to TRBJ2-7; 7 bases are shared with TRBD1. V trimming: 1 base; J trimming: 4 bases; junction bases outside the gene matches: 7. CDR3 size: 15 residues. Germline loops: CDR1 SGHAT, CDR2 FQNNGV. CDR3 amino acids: CASSLVGRGQYEQYF. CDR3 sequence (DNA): TGTGCCAGCAGCTTAGTTGGCAGGGGACAGTACGAGCAGTACTTC.

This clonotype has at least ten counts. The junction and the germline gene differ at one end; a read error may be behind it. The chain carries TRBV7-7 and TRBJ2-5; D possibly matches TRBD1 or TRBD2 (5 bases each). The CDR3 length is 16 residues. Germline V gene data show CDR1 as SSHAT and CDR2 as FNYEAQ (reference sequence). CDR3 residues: CASSSHPGPRLETQYF. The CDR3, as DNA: TGTGCTAGCAGCTCCCACCCGGGGCCCCGACTGGAGACCCAGTACTTC.

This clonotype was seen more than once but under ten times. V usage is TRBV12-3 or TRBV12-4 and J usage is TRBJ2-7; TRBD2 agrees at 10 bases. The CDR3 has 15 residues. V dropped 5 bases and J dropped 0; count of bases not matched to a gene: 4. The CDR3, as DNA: TGTGCCAGCAGTAATAGCGGGGGGAGCTCCTACGAGCAGTACTTC. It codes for CASSNSGGSSYEQYF.

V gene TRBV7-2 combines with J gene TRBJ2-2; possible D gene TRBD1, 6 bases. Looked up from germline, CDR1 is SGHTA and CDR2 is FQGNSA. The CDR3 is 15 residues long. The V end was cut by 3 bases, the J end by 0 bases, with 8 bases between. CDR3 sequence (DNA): TGTGCCAGCAGCTTCTACAGGGCGAACACCGGGGAGCTGTTTTTT. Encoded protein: CASSFYRANTGELFF.

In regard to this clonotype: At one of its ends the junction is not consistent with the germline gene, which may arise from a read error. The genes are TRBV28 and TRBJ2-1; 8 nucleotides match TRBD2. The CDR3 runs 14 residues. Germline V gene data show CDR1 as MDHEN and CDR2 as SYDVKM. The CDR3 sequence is CASRLAGPSNEQFF. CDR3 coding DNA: TGTGCCAGCCGTTTAGCGGGGCCCTCCAATGAGCAGTTCTTC.

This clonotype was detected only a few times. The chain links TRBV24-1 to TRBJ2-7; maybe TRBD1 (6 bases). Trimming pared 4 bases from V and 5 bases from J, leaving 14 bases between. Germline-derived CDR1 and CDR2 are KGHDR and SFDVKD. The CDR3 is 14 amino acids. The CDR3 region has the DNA TGTGCCACCAGTGACAGCTACAGGGTCCACGAGCAGTACTTC. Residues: CATSDSYRVHEQYF.

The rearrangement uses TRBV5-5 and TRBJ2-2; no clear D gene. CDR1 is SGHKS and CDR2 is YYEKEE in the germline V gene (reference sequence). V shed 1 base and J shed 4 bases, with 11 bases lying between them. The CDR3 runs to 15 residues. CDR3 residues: CASSLLARSTGELFF. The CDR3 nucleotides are TGTGCCAGCAGCTTGCTCGCCCGGAGCACCGGGGAGCTGTTTTTT.

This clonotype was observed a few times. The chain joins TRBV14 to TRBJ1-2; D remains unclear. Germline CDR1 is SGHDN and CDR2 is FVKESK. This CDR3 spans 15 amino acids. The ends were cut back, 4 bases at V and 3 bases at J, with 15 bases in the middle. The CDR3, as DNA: TGTGCCAGCAGCCCCCTGACTGGGATCGACTATGGCTACACCTTC. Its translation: CASSPLTGIDYGYTF.

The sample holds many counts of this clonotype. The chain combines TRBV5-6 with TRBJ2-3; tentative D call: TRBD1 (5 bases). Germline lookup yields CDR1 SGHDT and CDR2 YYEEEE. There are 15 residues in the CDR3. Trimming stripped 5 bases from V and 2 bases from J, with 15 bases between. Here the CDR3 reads CASRTYRTTTDTQYF. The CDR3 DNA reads TGTGCCAGCAGGACCTACAGGACGACCACAGATACGCAGTATTTT.

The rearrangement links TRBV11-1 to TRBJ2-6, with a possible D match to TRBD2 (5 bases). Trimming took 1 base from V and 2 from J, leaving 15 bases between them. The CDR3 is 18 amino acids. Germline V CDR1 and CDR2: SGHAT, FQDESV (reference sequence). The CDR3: CASSLGRTVMAGANVLTF. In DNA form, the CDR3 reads TGTGCCAGCAGCTTAGGCAGGACTGTGATGGCTGGGGCCAACGTCCTGACTTTC. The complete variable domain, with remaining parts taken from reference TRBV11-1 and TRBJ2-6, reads EAEVAQSPRYKITEKSQAVAFWCDPISGHATLYWYRQILGQGPELLVQFQDESVVDDSQLPKDRFSAERLKGVDSTLKIQPAELGDSAMYLCASSLGRTVMAGANVLTFGAGSRLTVL.

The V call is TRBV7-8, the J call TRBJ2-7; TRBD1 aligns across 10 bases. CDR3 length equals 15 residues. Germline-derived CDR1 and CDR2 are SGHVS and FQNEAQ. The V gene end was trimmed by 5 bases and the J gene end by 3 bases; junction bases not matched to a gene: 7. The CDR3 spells CASSLDRGTGYEQYF. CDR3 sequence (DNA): TGTGCCAGCAGCCTGGACAGGGGGACGGGCTACGAGCAGTACTTC.

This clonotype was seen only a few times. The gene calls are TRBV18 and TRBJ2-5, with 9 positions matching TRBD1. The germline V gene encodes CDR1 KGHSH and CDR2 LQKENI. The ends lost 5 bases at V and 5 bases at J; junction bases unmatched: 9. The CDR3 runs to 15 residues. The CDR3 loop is CASSSIQGASETQYF. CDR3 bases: TGTGCCAGCTCATCGATACAGGGGGCTTCGGAGACCCAGTACTTC.

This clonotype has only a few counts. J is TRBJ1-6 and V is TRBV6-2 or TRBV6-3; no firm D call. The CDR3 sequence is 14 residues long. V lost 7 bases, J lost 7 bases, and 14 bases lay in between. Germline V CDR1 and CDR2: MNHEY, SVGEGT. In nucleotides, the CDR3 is TGTGCCAGCATAGGTGACTGGCAAAATTCACCCCTCCACTTT. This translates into CASIGDWQNSPLHF.

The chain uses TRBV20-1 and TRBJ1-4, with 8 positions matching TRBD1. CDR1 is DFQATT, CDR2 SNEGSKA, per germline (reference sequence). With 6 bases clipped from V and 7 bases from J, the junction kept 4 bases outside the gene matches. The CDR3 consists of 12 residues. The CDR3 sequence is CSAADRGEKLFF. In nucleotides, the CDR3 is TGCAGTGCCGCCGACAGGGGTGAAAAACTGTTTTTT.

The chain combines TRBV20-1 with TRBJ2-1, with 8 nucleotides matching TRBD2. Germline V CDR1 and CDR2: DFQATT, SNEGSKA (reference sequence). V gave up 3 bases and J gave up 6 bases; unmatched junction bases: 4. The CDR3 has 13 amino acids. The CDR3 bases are TGCAGTGCTAGTCGGGGGGGCCTCAATGAGCAGTTCTTC. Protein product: CSASRGGLNEQFF.

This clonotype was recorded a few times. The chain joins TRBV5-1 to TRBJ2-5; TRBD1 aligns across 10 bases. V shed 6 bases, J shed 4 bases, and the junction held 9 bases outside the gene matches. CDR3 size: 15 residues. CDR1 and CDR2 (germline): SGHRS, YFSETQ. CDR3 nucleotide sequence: TGCGCCAGCATCCAGGGACAGGGGATCGGAGAGACCCAGTACTTC. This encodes CASIQGQGIGETQYF.

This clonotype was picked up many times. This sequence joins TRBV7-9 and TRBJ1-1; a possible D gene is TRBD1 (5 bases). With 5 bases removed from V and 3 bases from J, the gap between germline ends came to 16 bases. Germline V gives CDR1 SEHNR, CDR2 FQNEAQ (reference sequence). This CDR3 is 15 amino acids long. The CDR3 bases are TGTGCCAGCAGCCCCAGGCAGGGTAGGGACACTGAAGCTTTCTTT. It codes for CASSPRQGRDTEAFF.

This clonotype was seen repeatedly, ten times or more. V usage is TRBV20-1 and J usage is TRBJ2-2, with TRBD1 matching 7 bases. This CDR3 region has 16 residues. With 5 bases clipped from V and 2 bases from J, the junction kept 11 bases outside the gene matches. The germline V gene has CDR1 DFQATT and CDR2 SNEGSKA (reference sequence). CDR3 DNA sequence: TGCAGTGCTGGAAGGCCGGGACAGAAAAACACCGGGGAGCTGTTTTTT. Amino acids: CSAGRPGQKNTGELFF.

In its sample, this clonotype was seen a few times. CDR3 coding DNA: TGCAGCGTTGAAGAGGGGCCAGTAGAGCAGTTCTTC. It translates to CSVEEGPVEQFF. V and J are TRBV29-1 and TRBJ2-1; weak D call: TRBD1 (5 bases). Germline V gene sequence: CDR1 SQVTM, CDR2 ANQGSEA. V dropped 0 bases and J dropped 10 bases, with 10 bases sitting between them. The CDR3 is 12 residues long.

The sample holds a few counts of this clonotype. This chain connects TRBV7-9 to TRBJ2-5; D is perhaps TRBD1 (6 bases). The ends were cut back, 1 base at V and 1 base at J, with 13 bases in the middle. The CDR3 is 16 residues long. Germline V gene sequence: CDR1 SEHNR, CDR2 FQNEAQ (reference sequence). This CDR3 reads CASSLGAGVVQETQYF. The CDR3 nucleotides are TGTGCCAGCAGCTTAGGGGCAGGGGTGGTCCAAGAGACCCAGTACTTC.

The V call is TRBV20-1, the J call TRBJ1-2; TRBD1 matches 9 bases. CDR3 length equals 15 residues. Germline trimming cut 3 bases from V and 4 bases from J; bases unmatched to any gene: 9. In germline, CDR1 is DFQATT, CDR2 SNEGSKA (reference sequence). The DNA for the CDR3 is TGCAGTGCTAGCCCGCCGGGACAGGGCCTCTATGGCTACACCTTC. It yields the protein CSASPPGQGLYGYTF.

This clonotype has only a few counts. CDR3: CASSVGRLVEQFF. The CDR3 nucleotides are TGTGCCAGCAGTGTAGGGAGGTTGGTTGAGCAGTTCTTC. V and J are TRBV25-1 and TRBJ2-1, with D perhaps TRBD2 (6 bases). Between the trimmed V and J ends, which lost 4 bases and 9 bases, there was a span of 13 bases. Germline-derived CDR1 and CDR2 are MGHDK and SYGVNS. This CDR3 spans 13 amino acids.